What follows are 23 T cell receptor beta chains derived from one specimen sequenced in a study of OX40 agonist ivuxolimab in advanced cancers. The method was immunoSEQ multiplex PCR; TCRdb's version includes in-frame clones alone and lacks a portion of them. The sample lists about 70,000 clones; 86% were seen once. The specimen was CD4+ or CD8+ T cells sorted from blood, collected in a trial of the OX40 agonist ivuxolimab. The receptors here all came from an adult with an advanced solid tumor such as melanoma, head and neck, liver or kidney cancer.

This sequence joins TRBV5-4 and TRBJ2-6; D unclear. V gave up 4 bases and J gave up 0 bases, with 5 bases separating them. Germline lookup yields CDR1 SGHNT and CDR2 YYREEE (reference sequence). The CDR3 sequence is 14 residues long. Here the CDR3 reads CASSTYSGANVLTF. CDR3 DNA: TGTGCCAGCAGCACGTACTCTGGGGCCAACGTCCTGACTTTC.

The chain employs TRBV29-1 and TRBJ1-2; TRBD1 aligns across 10 bases. The CDR3 is 14 amino acids. J lost 8 bases, V lost 7 bases, and 13 bases had no gene match. Looked up from germline, CDR1 is SQVTM and CDR2 is ANQGSEA. The CDR3 nucleotides read TGCAGCGAGGGACAGGGGAACGCAGGAAAAGGCTACACCTTC. It yields the protein CSEGQGNAGKGYTF.

The V and J genes are TRBV7-2 and TRBJ1-1, with D unresolved. The length of the CDR3 is 9 residues. V dropped 1 base and J dropped 9 bases, with 0 bases sitting between them. Germline CDR1 is SGHTA and CDR2 is FQGNSA. The CDR3 loop reads CASSLEAFF. The CDR3 region has the DNA TGTGCCAGCAGCTTAGAAGCTTTCTTT.

The chain is built from TRBV27 and TRBJ1-1; TRBD1 might be the D (6 bases). The V end lost 5 bases, the J end lost 0 bases, and 13 bases lay between the germline ends. The CDR3 covers 15 residues. From germline, CDR1 is MNHEY and CDR2 SMNVEV (reference sequence). CDR3 loop: CASSLQQGLNTEAFF. The CDR3, as DNA: TGTGCCAGCAGTCTCCAACAGGGCTTGAACACTGAAGCTTTCTTT.

J is TRBJ2-7 and V is TRBV5-4, with D hard to call. Germline values: CDR1 SGHNT, CDR2 YYREEE (reference sequence). The CDR3 is 11 residues long. The V and J ends lost 4 bases and 3 bases respectively, with 5 bases between them. CDR3 sequence (DNA): TGTGCCAGCAGCACCCACTACGAGCAGTACTTC. It specifies CASSTHYEQYF.

CDR3 nucleotides: TGCGCCAGCAGCCGGGCCCGGGGGAGCGGGAGCGATGAGCAGTTCTTC. Its translation: CASSRARGSGSDEQFF. The chain has TRBV5-1 and TRBJ2-1, with 8 bases fitting TRBD2. V dropped 4 bases and J dropped 8; count of bases not matched to a gene: 14. The germline V gene has CDR1 SGHRS and CDR2 YFSETQ. The CDR3 is 16 amino acids.

The rearrangement joins TRBV18 to TRBJ2-7; 8 positions agree with TRBD1. There are 12 residues in the CDR3. The J segment lost 2 bases and the V segment lost 8 bases, leaving 2 bases of the junction unmatched. The germline V gene encodes CDR1 KGHSH and CDR2 LQKENI. CDR3 sequence: CASPQGAYEQYF. CDR3 in DNA: TGTGCCAGCCCACAGGGGGCCTACGAGCAGTACTTC. The variable domain in full, with the rest retrieved from reference TRBV18 and TRBJ2-7, is NAGVMQNPRHLVRRRGQEARLRCSPMKGHSHVYWYRQLPEEGLKFMVYLQKENIIDESGMPKERFSAEFPKEGPSILRIQQVVRGDSAAYFCASPQGAYEQYFGPGTRLTVT.

The rearrangement links TRBV5-1 to TRBJ2-5; D uncertain. The CDR3 contains 14 residues. Trimming left V 0 bases short and J 5 bases short, with 11 bases between. Germline V lookup: CDR1 SGHRS, CDR2 YFSETQ. The CDR3 region is CASSLGSSRETQYF. The CDR3 DNA reads as TGCGCCAGCAGCTTGGGGTCGAGCCGCGAGACCCAGTACTTC.

The V and J genes are TRBV5-4 and TRBJ1-2; D remains ambiguous. The CDR3 length is 14 residues. Per germline, CDR1 SGHNT and CDR2 YYREEE (reference sequence). V was trimmed by 4 bases and J by 4 bases, leaving 14 bases between them. The CDR3 DNA reads TGTGCCAGCAGCCAACGGGGTGAGGGCTATGGCTACACCTTC. Translation gives CASSQRGEGYGYTF.

The genes are TRBV7-9 and TRBJ2-3; 9 bases align to TRBD1. The CDR3 extends over 15 amino acids. The V gene end was trimmed by 5 bases and the J gene end by 0 bases; junction bases not matched to a gene: 3. Germline-derived CDR1 and CDR2 are SEHNR and FQNEAQ (reference sequence). CDR3 residues: CASSPGQGSTDTQYF. The CDR3 DNA reads as TGTGCCAGCAGCCCAGGACAGGGGAGCACAGATACGCAGTATTTT.

This sequence joins TRBV4-3 and TRBJ1-2, with D hard to call. Germline V gene lookup returns CDR1 LGHNA and CDR2 YSLEER. This CDR3 comprises 16 residues. The ends were cut back, 0 bases at V and 2 bases at J, with 13 bases in the middle. The CDR3: CASSQDLSVSNYGYTF. The CDR3 bases are TGCGCCAGCAGCCAAGATCTGTCCGTCAGCAACTATGGCTACACCTTC.

This chain connects TRBV2 to TRBJ1-1; possible D gene TRBD1, 5 bases. Looked up from germline, CDR1 is SNHLY and CDR2 is FYNNEI. V shed 6 bases and J shed 0 bases, with 8 bases lying between them. The CDR3 is 13 residues long. CDR3 in DNA: TGTGCCAGCAGAAGGGGCATGAACACTGAAGCTTTCTTT. This translates into CASRRGMNTEAFF.

This chain uses TRBV28 with TRBJ2-5; TRBD2 aligns across 12 bases. Losses at the gene ends were 5 bases for V and 1 base for J; bases not matched to a gene: 2. The germline V gene encodes CDR1 MDHEN and CDR2 SYDVKM. CDR3 length: 15 amino acids. The CDR3 protein is CASSKTSGGQETQYF. The CDR3 DNA reads TGTGCCAGCAGTAAGACTAGCGGGGGCCAAGAGACCCAGTACTTC.

V usage is TRBV9 and J usage is TRBJ1-6; D is unresolved. The CDR3 runs to 14 residues. Germline V gene data show CDR1 as SGDLS and CDR2 as YYNGEE. V was cut by 3 bases and J by 10 bases, with 14 bases left in between. CDR3 coding DNA: TGTGCCAGCAGCGACGGGTCTGGAGGGTCACCCCTCCACTTT. It specifies CASSDGSGGSPLHF.

The chain links TRBV7-3 to TRBJ2-3; D may match TRBD1 or TRBD2 (5 bases each). The CDR3 contains 14 residues. Germline V lookup: CDR1 SGHTA, CDR2 FQGTGA. Between the trimmed V and J ends, which lost 5 bases and 2 bases, there was a span of 11 bases. CDR3 protein: CASSVGTHTDTQYF. Here the CDR3 DNA reads TGTGCCAGCAGCGTCGGGACGCACACAGATACGCAGTATTTT.

This chain links TRBV20-1 with TRBJ1-1; D perhaps matches TRBD1 (6 bases). Germline V gene data show CDR1 as DFQATT and CDR2 as SNEGSKA (reference sequence). Between the trimmed V and J ends, which lost 7 bases and 9 bases, there was a span of 9 bases. The CDR3 length is 9 residues. Written as DNA, the CDR3 is TGCAGTGAAGGGGGGAAAGCTTTCTTT. Translation gives CSEGGKAFF.

The chain employs TRBV9 and TRBJ2-2, with a weak D call TRBD1 (5 bases). CDR1 and CDR2 from the germline V gene are SGDLS and YYNGEE. The germline V and J ends were trimmed by 3 bases and 6 bases, with 12 bases remaining between them. The length of the CDR3 is 14 residues. The CDR3 DNA reads as TGTGCCAGCAGCGGAACAGGTGGCGCCGGGGAGCTGTTTTTT. The encoded protein is CASSGTGGAGELFF.

As regards this clone: Compared with germline, one end of the junction differs, possibly owing to a read error. V usage is TRBV11-1 and J usage is TRBJ1-2, with a possible D match to TRBD1 (6 bases). This CDR3 region has 11 residues. Germline V CDR1 and CDR2: SGHAT, FQDESV (reference sequence). CDR3 residues: CASSLWGAEDF. The CDR3 DNA sequence: TGTGCCAGCAGCTTATGGGGGGCAGAGGACTTC. Full variable domain (remainder filled in from reference TRBV11-1 and TRBJ1-2): EAEVAQSPRYKITEKSQAVAFWCDPISGHATLYWYRQILGQGPELLVQFQDESVVDDSQLPKDRFSAERLKGVDSTLKIQPAELGDSAMYLCASSLWGAEDFGSGTRLTVV.

V is TRBV28 and J is TRBJ1-1; D uncertain. V shed 7 bases and J shed 8 bases, with 17 bases lying between them. The CDR3 runs 13 residues. Germline-derived CDR1 and CDR2 are MDHEN and SYDVKM. The CDR3 here is CASIEAPTAEAFF. The CDR3 region has the DNA TGTGCCAGCATCGAAGCCCCGACGGCAGAAGCTTTCTTT. Together with reference TRBV28 and TRBJ1-1, the CDR3 gives the full variable domain: DVKVTQSSRYLVKRTGEKVFLECVQDMDHENMFWYRQDPGLGLRLIYFSYDVKMKEKGDIPEGYSVSREKKERFSLILESASTNQTSMYLCASIEAPTAEAFFGQGTRLTVV.

CDR3 amino acids: CASSRTSGNTDTQYF. The CDR3 nucleotides read TGTGCCAGCAGCCGGACTAGCGGAAACACAGATACGCAGTATTTT. This rearrangement joins TRBV5-6 to TRBJ2-3; the match to TRBD2 covers 10 bases. Trimming removed 4 bases from V and 2 bases from J; junction bases left unmatched: 4. This CDR3 has 15 residues. CDR1 is SGHDT and CDR2 is YYEEEE in the germline V gene.

The chain links TRBV18 to TRBJ1-4, with a tentative D call TRBD1 (6 bases). Per germline, CDR1 KGHSH and CDR2 LQKENI. The V and J ends lost 3 bases and 4 bases respectively, with 15 bases between them. This CDR3 has 16 residues. The CDR3 coding sequence is TGTGCCAGCTCACCGCCGAACAGGGTTGATAATGAAAAACTGTTTTTT. This encodes CASSPPNRVDNEKLFF.

This clone was observed a few times. The rearrangement uses TRBV11-3 and TRBJ2-5, with 7 bases that match TRBD1. Germline V gives CDR1 SGHNT, CDR2 YENEEA. V lost 5 bases, J lost 2 bases, and 2 bases stayed unmatched. CDR3 size: 13 residues. This CDR3 is CASSPGQQETQYF. The CDR3 DNA reads as TGTGCCAGCAGCCCGGGACAGCAAGAGACCCAGTACTTC.

The chain links TRBV5-4 to TRBJ2-7, with D possibly TRBD1 on 6 matching bases. Germline loops: CDR1 SGHNT, CDR2 YYREEE (reference sequence). The CDR3 consists of 14 residues. V gave up 5 bases and J gave up 4 bases, with 16 bases separating them. Written as DNA, the CDR3 is TGTGCCAGCAGTCCTTCAGGGGTCGGTTACGAGCAGTACTTC. This translates into CASSPSGVGYEQYF. The full variable domain, completed using reference TRBV5-4 and TRBJ2-7, is ETGVTQSPTHLIKTRGQQVTLRCSSQSGHNTVSWYQQALGQGPQFIFQYYREEENGRGNFPPRFSGLQFPNYSSELNVNALELDDSALYLCASSPSGVGYEQYFGPGTRLTVT.